This record covers a single T cell receptor (beta chain). The V end lost 0 bases, the J end lost 3 bases, and 8 bases lay between the germline ends. In germline, CDR1 is LGHDT, CDR2 YNNKEL (reference sequence). The length of the CDR3 is 14 residues. Time point meaning: patch test 2, 6 weeks after DPC sensitization. Specified treatment: therapeutic diphenylcyclopropenone sensitization with weekly scalp DPC. TCRdb analysed the RACE reads with MiXCR anew, one entry per CDR3 protein. Here the sample spans 96,000 or so distinct CDR3 sequences, about 9% being singletons. This sample is drawn from a study of human T cells and chemical hapten exposure.

The chain has TRBV3-1 and TRBJ1-2; unclear D gene. Sequenced material: whole blood, taken in connection with sensitization to the hapten diphenylcyclopropenone (DPC). The receptor comes from a woman between 40 and 55 years old with alopecia areata. Some clones in this sample may be carry-over from other donors' samples. CDR3 sequence (DNA): TGTGCCAGCAGCCAAGAGGTGGCAGACTATGGCTACACCTTC. Translated: CASSQEVADYGYTF. The variable domain in full, completed from reference TRBV3-1 and TRBJ1-2, reads DTAVSQTPKYLVTQMGNDKSIKCEQNLGHDTMYWYKQDSKKFLKIMFSYNNKELIINETVPNRFSPKSPDKAHLNLHINSLELGDSAVYFCASSQEVADYGYTFGSGTRLTVV.